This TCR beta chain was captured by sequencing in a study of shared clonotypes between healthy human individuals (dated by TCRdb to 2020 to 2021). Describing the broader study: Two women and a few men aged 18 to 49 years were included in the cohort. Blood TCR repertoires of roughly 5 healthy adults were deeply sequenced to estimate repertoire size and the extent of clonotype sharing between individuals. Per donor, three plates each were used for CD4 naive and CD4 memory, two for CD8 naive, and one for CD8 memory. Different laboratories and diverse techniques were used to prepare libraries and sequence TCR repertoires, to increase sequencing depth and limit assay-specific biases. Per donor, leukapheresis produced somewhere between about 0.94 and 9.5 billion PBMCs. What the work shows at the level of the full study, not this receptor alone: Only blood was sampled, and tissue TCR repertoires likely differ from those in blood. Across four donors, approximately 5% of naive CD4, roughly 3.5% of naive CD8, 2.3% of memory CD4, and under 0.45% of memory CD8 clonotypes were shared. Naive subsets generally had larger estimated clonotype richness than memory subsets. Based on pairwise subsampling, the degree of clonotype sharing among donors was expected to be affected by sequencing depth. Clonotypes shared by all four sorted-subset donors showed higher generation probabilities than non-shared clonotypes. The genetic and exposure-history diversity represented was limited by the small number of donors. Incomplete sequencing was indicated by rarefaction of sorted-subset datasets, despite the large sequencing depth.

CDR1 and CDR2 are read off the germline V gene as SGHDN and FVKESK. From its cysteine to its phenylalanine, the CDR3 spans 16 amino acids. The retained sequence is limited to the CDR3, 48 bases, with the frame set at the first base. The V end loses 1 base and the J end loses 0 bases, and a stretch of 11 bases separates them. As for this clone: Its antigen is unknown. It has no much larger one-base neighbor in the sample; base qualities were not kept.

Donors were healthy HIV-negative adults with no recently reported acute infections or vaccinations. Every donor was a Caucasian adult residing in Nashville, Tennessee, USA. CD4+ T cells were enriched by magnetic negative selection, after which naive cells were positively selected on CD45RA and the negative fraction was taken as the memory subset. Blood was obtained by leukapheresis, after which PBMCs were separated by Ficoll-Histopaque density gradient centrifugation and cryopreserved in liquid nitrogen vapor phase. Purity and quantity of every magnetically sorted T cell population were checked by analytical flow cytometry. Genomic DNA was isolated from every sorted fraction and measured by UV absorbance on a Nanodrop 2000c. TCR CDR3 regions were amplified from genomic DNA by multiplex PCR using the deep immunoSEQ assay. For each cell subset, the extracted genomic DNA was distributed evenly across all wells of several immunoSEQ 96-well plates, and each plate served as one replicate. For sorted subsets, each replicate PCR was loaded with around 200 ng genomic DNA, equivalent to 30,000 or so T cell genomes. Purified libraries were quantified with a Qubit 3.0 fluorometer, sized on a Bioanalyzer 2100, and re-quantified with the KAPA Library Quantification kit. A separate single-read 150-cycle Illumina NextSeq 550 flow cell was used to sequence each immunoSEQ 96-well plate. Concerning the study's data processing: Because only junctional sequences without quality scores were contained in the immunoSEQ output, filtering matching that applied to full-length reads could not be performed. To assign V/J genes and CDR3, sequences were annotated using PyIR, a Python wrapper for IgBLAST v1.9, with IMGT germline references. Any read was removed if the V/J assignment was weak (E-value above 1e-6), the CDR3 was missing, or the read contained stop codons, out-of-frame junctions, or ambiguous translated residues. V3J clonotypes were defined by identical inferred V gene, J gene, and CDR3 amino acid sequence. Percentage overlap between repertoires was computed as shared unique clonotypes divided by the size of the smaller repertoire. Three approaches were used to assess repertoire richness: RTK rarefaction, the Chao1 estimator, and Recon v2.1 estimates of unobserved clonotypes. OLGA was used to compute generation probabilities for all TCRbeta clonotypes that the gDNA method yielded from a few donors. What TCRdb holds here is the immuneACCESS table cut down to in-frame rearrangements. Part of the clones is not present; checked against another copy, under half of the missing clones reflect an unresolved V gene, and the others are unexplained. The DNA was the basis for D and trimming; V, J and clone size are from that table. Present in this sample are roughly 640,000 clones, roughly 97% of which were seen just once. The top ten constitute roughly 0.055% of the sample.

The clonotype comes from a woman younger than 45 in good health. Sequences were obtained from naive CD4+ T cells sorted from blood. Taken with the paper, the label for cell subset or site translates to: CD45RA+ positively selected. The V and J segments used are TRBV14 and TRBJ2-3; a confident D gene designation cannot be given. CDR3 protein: CASSQGWPPSTDTQYF. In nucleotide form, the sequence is TGTGCCAGCAGCCAAGGTTGGCCCCCTAGCACAGATACGCAGTATTTT. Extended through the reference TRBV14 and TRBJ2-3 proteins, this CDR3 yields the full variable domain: EAGVTQFPSHSVIEKGQTVTLRCDPISGHDNLYWYRRVMGKEIKFLLHFVKESKQDESGMPNNRFLAERTGGTYSTLKVQPAELEDSGVYFCASSQGWPPSTDTQYFGPGTRLTVL.